This TCR beta chain was captured by sequencing in a study of blood T cell repertoires in COVID-19. Original data processing: It was from reference gene primer amplification that nucleated cell counts were estimated. TCRdb keeps only in-frame clones here, not all; method: immunoSEQ multiplex PCR. V and J calls and clone size follow that table, whereas D and trimming were derived from the DNA. The repertoire has approximately 300,000 clones, 90% of them found once; the top ten carry about 1%. Per the germline V gene, CDR1 is SGHTA and CDR2 is FQGTGA. The CDR3 has 16 residues. V lost 5 bases, J lost 0 bases, and 15 bases lay in between.

The sample consisted of peripheral blood. The rearrangement uses TRBV7-3 and TRBJ2-3, with D possibly TRBD1 on 6 matching bases. This TCR came from a woman in her forties with COVID-19, enrolled during active disease. The DNA for the CDR3 is TGTGCCAGCAGCCGTACAGGGACCTTAAGCACAGATACGCAGTATTTT. Translation gives CASSRTGTLSTDTQYF.